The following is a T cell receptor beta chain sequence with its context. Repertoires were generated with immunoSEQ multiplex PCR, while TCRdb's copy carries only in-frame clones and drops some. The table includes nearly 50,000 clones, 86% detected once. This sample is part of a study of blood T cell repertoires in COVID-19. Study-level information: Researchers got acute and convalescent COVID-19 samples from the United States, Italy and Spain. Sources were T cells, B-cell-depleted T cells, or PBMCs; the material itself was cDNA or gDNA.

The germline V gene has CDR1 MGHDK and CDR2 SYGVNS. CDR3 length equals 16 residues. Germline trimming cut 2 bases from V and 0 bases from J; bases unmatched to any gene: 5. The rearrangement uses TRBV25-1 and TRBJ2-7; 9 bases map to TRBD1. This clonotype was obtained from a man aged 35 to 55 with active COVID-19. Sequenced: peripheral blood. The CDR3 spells CASSEMGTGISYEQYF. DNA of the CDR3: TGTGCCAGCAGTGAAATGGGGACAGGGATCTCCTACGAGCAGTACTTC.